One and the same sample provided the 14 T cell receptor beta chains below, sequenced in a study of T cell changes during pregnancy in multiple sclerosis. Here immunoSEQ multiplex PCR was the method, and the copy in TCRdb shows in-frame clones only, minus some. Among about 34,000 clones listed, 90% were seen once. The sample in question was CD8+ T cells from peripheral blood mononuclear cells, obtained in the first trimester of pregnancy. These receptors all stem from a female donor with multiple sclerosis, enrolled in a pregnancy study.

This clone was seen just once. Here the CDR3 DNA reads TGTGCCAGCAGCCTACCCCCCTGGGAGACCCAGTACTTC. The encoded protein is CASSLPPWETQYF. V and J are TRBV7-9 and TRBJ2-5; D is ambiguous. V was trimmed by 5 bases and J by 5 bases, leaving 12 bases between them. The CDR3 sequence is 13 residues long. CDR1 SEHNR and CDR2 FQNEAQ come from the germline V gene (reference sequence).

This chain links TRBV7-9 with TRBJ2-7; tentatively, D is TRBD2 (5 bases). Germline V gene sequence: CDR1 SEHNR, CDR2 FQNEAQ (reference sequence). The V end was cut by 4 bases, the J end by 3 bases, with 19 bases between. This CDR3 has 16 amino acids. CDR3 region: CASSSSAGLPRYEQYF. The CDR3 DNA sequence: TGTGCCAGCAGCTCAAGCGCCGGACTCCCCCGCTACGAGCAGTACTTC.

This rearrangement joins TRBV11-2 to TRBJ1-4, with 8 bases lining up with TRBD1. This CDR3 comprises 17 residues. Germline lookup yields CDR1 SGHAT and CDR2 FQNNGV. The ends lost 3 bases at V and 1 base at J; junction bases unmatched: 7. CDR3 amino acids: CASSFLQGAGTNEKLFF. Written as DNA, the CDR3 is TGTGCCAGCAGCTTCTTGCAGGGGGCAGGAACTAATGAAAAACTGTTTTTT.

In this sample, this clone turned up a few times. The CDR3 nucleotides read TGTGCCAGTAGCAGACAGGGGTTCGGCTACACCTTC. Its protein is CASSRQGFGYTF. V usage is TRBV19 and J usage is TRBJ1-2; TRBD1 matches 8 bases. The V gene end was trimmed by 6 bases and the J gene end by 8 bases; junction bases not matched to a gene: 5. CDR1 LNHDA and CDR2 SQIVND come from the germline V gene (reference sequence). The CDR3 is 12 residues long.

The chain uses TRBV30 and TRBJ2-1; maybe TRBD1 (6 bases). The CDR3 has 12 residues. The ends were cut back, 6 bases at V and 4 bases at J, with 10 bases in the middle. The germline V gene has CDR1 GTSNPN and CDR2 SVGIG (reference sequence). The CDR3: CACSQGYNEQFF. The CDR3 nucleotides are TGTGCCTGTAGCCAGGGGTACAATGAGCAGTTCTTC.

The chain uses TRBV28 and TRBJ2-3, with TRBD2 matching 7 bases. With V trimmed by 5 bases and J by 4 bases, 3 bases remained unmatched. This CDR3 is 13 amino acids long. Per germline, CDR1 MDHEN and CDR2 SYDVKM. This CDR3 is CASSRGGADTQYF. Here the CDR3 DNA reads TGTGCCAGCAGTAGGGGAGGGGCAGATACGCAGTATTTT.

The rearrangement joins TRBV29-1 to TRBJ2-1, with 7 bases matching TRBD1. The CDR3 loop spans 14 amino acids. The trim removed 6 bases at V and 0 bases at J, leaving 5 bases unmatched. The germline V gene encodes CDR1 SQVTM and CDR2 ANQGSEA. CDR3 residues: CSVPGTVSYNEQFF. The CDR3 region has the DNA TGCAGCGTGCCTGGGACAGTCTCCTACAATGAGCAGTTCTTC.

This clone was detected only once. DNA for the CDR3: TGTGCCAGCAGTTACTCAGAGGGCTACGAGCAGTACTTC. The encoded protein is CASSYSEGYEQYF. The chain links TRBV6-6 to TRBJ2-7, with a possible D match to TRBD2 (5 bases). Between the trimmed V and J ends, which lost 0 bases and 3 bases, there was a span of 6 bases. Germline CDR1 MNHNY, CDR2 SVGAGI (reference sequence). The CDR3 sequence is 13 residues long.

The chain joins TRBV18 to TRBJ2-3; perhaps TRBD2 as D (5 bases). With 3 bases removed from V and 0 bases from J, the gap between germline ends came to 25 bases. Per germline, CDR1 KGHSH and CDR2 LQKENI. This CDR3 comprises 20 residues. CDR3 bases: TGTGCCAGCTCACCCGTTACCGGGGAGCTATCAGCCTCTAGCACAGATACGCAGTATTTT. It yields the protein CASSPVTGELSASSTDTQYF.

The genes are TRBV6-1 and TRBJ2-1, with 7 nucleotides matching TRBD1. CDR3 length: 14 residues. CDR1 and CDR2 from the germline V gene are MNHNS and SASEGT. V lost 8 bases to trimming and J lost 5 bases; unmatched junction nucleotides: 9. Here the CDR3 reads CASEATDRDNEQFF. The CDR3 DNA reads as TGTGCCAGCGAGGCCACAGACAGGGACAATGAGCAGTTCTTC.

This clone was recorded only once. V and J are TRBV6-6 and TRBJ2-3, with D tentatively TRBD2 (6 bases). Germline CDR1 is MNHNY and CDR2 is SVGAGI (reference sequence). V was clipped by 10 bases and J by 3 bases, with 17 bases between them. This CDR3 is built from 14 residues. For the CDR3, the DNA is TGTGCCATCGCCCCACTGGGGAGGACAGATACGCAGTATTTT. The encoded protein is CAIAPLGRTDTQYF.

This clone was picked up one time. The chain carries TRBV19 and TRBJ2-7; D is possibly TRBD1 (5 bases). V lost 5 bases and J lost 0, with 11 bases in between. Germline CDR1 reads LNHDA; CDR2 reads SQIVND (reference sequence). This CDR3 contains 14 residues. The CDR3 region has the DNA TGTGCCAGTAGTTATCAAGGGGACTCCTACGAGCAGTACTTC. Translated, it gives CASSYQGDSYEQYF.

The CDR3 DNA follows: TGTGCCAGCAGTTTAGAGGGGGTTGATGGCTACACCTTC. It codes for CASSLEGVDGYTF. The chain joins TRBV28 to TRBJ1-2; D is possibly TRBD1 (6 bases). The CDR3 consists of 13 residues. V lost 2 bases to trimming and J lost 6 bases, with 10 bases between them. Germline V gene data show CDR1 as MDHEN and CDR2 as SYDVKM.

This chain uses TRBV4-1 with TRBJ2-3; D perhaps matches TRBD2 (6 bases). Trimming took off 2 bases at V and 2 bases at J, with 11 bases between the two ends. From germline, CDR1 is MGHRA and CDR2 YSYEKL. CDR3 length: 15 amino acids. CDR3 bases: TGCGCCAGCAGCCAAAGTCCTAGCGACACAGATACGCAGTATTTT. Protein: CASSQSPSDTDTQYF.